This is a list of T cell receptor beta chains from one sample in a study of T-cell reconstitution after alpha-beta-depleted transplantation in children. TCRdb reprocessed the PCR reads with MiXCR, giving one entry per CDR3 protein. The table shows 300,000 to 400,000 distinct CDR3 sequences, with around 25% occurring only once. The material was PBMCs, mostly from graft donor cells, obtained 180 days after TCRalphabeta/CD19-depleted stem cell transplant. These receptors were taken from a male patient between 5 and 17 years old who had a stem cell transplant for acute lymphoblastic leukemia, so the T cells may come from the graft donor. CDR3s include the opening cysteine and the closing phenylalanine or tryptophan. D genes are given only for firm matches. Only some rows state a clone size, as once, few, many or a class for expanded clones.

D	V	size	J	DNA	CDR3
TRBD2	TRBV20-1	NA	TRBJ2-1	TGCAGTGCTAGAGCCTTGGGCCTTAGCGGGAGTGCGGGCAATGAGCAGTTCTTC	CSARALGLSGSAGNEQFF
TRBD1	TRBV6-1	few	TRBJ1-4	TGTGCCAGCAGTCCTCGGACAGGCCGAGGAGAAAAACTGTTTTTT	CASSPRTGRGEKLFF
NA	TRBV15	NA	TRBJ1-2	TGTGCCACCAGCAGACCTGGGACCGATCGTTCAGGCTACACCTTC	CATSRPGTDRSGYTF
NA	TRBV12-3/TRBV12-4	NA	TRBJ2-1	TGTGCCAGCAGATGCCGGGACACAGCTGGCCATGAGCAGTTCTTC	CASRCRDTAGHEQFF
NA	TRBV20-1	many	TRBJ1-1	TGCAGTGCAACCCCAGGGGTAACTGAAGCTTTCTTT	CSATPGVTEAFF
TRBD2	TRBV5-1	NA	TRBJ2-1	TGCGCCAGCAGCCTTACTAGCGGGAGTACCTACAATGAGCAGTTCTTC	CASSLTSGSTYNEQFF
NA	TRBV5-1	few	TRBJ1-2	TGCGCCAGCAGCTTGGAGGGGGACACGAATGGCTACACCTTC	CASSLEGDTNGYTF
NA	TRBV5-5	few	TRBJ2-2	TGTGCCAGCAGCTCCCCACTAACAGGGACCGGGGAGCTGTTTTTT	CASSSPLTGTGELFF
NA	TRBV2	NA	TRBJ2-7	TGTGCCAGCACCCCATCGTGGTACTTCTCCTACGAGCAGTACTTC	CASTPSWYFSYEQYF
NA	TRBV9	few	TRBJ1-2	TGTGCCAGCAGCGTAGAGGCGGTCCCCTATGGCTACACCTTC	CASSVEAVPYGYTF
NA	TRBV7-2	few	TRBJ2-3	TGTGCCACCCCGGAGAGGGCCGACACAGATACGCAGTATTTT	CATPERADTDTQYF
NA	TRBV4-1	NA	TRBJ2-1	TGCGCCAGCAGCCGCCGGGGTGAGCAGTTCTTC	CASSRRGEQFF
NA	TRBV4-1	NA	TRBJ1-1	TGCGCCAGCAGCCAAGTCCCAGGGAGGGGAGCTTTCTTT	CASSQVPGRGAFF
TRBD1	TRBV9	few	TRBJ1-4	TGTGCCAGCAGCCCAGGACAGGGAGTAAGCGAAAAACTGTTTTTT	CASSPGQGVSEKLFF
NA	TRBV5-1	NA	TRBJ2-3	TGCGCCAGCAGCTTGGCGAAGGTTAGCTCCACAGATACGCAGTATTTT	CASSLAKVSSTDTQYF
TRBD1	TRBV19	few	TRBJ2-7	TGTGCCAGTAGTATAGTCCAGGGACAGATAAGGCAGTACTTC	CASSIVQGQIRQYF
TRBD2	TRBV5-1	many	TRBJ2-2	TGCGCCAGCAGCTTAGTAGCGGGAGCCGGGGAGCTGTTTTTT	CASSLVAGAGELFF
NA	TRBV21-1	few	TRBJ2-1	TGTGCCAGTCAGCTCGTAGGACTCAAGTACAATGAGCAGTTCTTC	CASQLVGLKYNEQFF
TRBD2	TRBV11-1	NA	TRBJ2-3	TGTGCCAGCAGCTTAAGAGGACTAGCGGGAAGTCGCACAGATACGCAGTATTTT	CASSLRGLAGSRTDTQYF
TRBD1	TRBV7-2	NA	TRBJ2-1	TGTGCCAGCAGCTCACGGACAGGGCGAAATGAGCAGTTCTTC	CASSSRTGRNEQFF
NA	TRBV5-1	NA	TRBJ1-1	TGCGCCAGCAGCGACGGACTGGACACTGAAGCTTTCTTT	CASSDGLDTEAFF
NA	TRBV20-1	few	TRBJ2-3	TGCAGTGCGGGGAGATTGGGAGACTCAGATACGCAGTATTTT	CSAGRLGDSDTQYF
NA	TRBV14	few	TRBJ2-7	TGTGCCAGCAGCCAAGATCGCGTTATCGACGAGCAGTACTTC	CASSQDRVIDEQYF
NA	TRBV7-3	few	TRBJ2-2	TGTGCCAGCAGCTTACGATCCGGGGAGCTGTTTTTT	CASSLRSGELFF
NA	TRBV12-3/TRBV12-4	NA	TRBJ1-4	TGTGCCAGCAGTCTACTTCGTGGCGGGGAAAAACTGTTTTTT	CASSLLRGGEKLFF
NA	TRBV21-1	few	TRBJ2-5	TGTGCCAGCAGCAAAGGGAGAACGGGGAACCCAGAGACCCAGTACTTC	CASSKGRTGNPETQYF
TRBD1	TRBV10-3	few	TRBJ1-4	TGTGCCATCAGGGGGACAGCCGCCCTTTCAAAACTGTTTTTT	CAIRGTAALSKLFF
NA	TRBV5-1	medium-sized	TRBJ2-4	TGCGCCAGCAGCTTGGGCCGGGGGCGTATTCAGTACTTC	CASSLGRGRIQYF
NA	TRBV10-3	few	TRBJ2-1	TGTGCCATCAGTGGTGCGAGCTCCTACAATGAGCAGTTCTTC	CAISGASSYNEQFF
NA	TRBV6-1	few	TRBJ2-2	TGTGCCAGCAGTGGTTACAGGAACACCGGGGAGCTGTTTTTT	CASSGYRNTGELFF
NA	TRBV2	few	TRBJ1-1	TGTGCCAGCAGTGGCAGAACTGAAGCTTTCTTT	CASSGRTEAFF
NA	TRBV3-1	few	TRBJ2-7	TGTGCCAGCAGCCCCGTCGGGGTACTATCCTACGAGCAGTACTTC	CASSPVGVLSYEQYF
TRBD1	TRBV6-1	few	TRBJ2-2	TGTGCCAGCACCACCGGGACAGGGAAGAACACCGGGGAGCTGTTTTTT	CASTTGTGKNTGELFF
NA	TRBV7-6	NA	TRBJ2-7	TGTGCCAGCAGCTCTACGCCCGAACGGTACTTC	CASSSTPERYF
TRBD1	TRBV11-2	NA	TRBJ1-2	TGTGCCAGCAGCGTCCCCTACAGGGGGCCAGGCTACACCTTC	CASSVPYRGPGYTF
TRBD1	TRBV7-2	many	TRBJ2-7	TGTGCCAGCAGGTCACCCGGGACAGGGAACTACGAGCAGTACTTC	CASRSPGTGNYEQYF
NA	TRBV12-3/TRBV12-4	NA	TRBJ2-5	TGTGCCAGCAGACACGAGGACCCCCAGGGTTTTTGGGAGACCCAGTACTTC	CASRHEDPQGFWETQYF
TRBD1	TRBV14	few	TRBJ2-3	TGTGCCAGCAGCCCTAGGACAGGCCGCACAGATACGCAGTATTTT	CASSPRTGRTDTQYF
NA	TRBV7-6	few	TRBJ2-3	TGTGCCAGCAGCTTAGCAGGAGAGGGGGTCAGTCAGTATTTT	CASSLAGEGVSQYF
TRBD1	TRBV27	NA	TRBJ2-2	TGTGCCAGCAGTTTCGGGACAGGGGGCACCGGGGAGCTGTTTTTT	CASSFGTGGTGELFF
NA	TRBV4-2	few	TRBJ1-3	TGTGCCAGCAGCCTCCCCCTCACAGGGCTGGGAGGAAACACCATATATTTT	CASSLPLTGLGGNTIYF
NA	TRBV20-1	few	TRBJ1-2	TGCAGTGGACATTCCGGGACGGACTTTTATGGCTACACCTTC	CSGHSGTDFYGYTF
TRBD2	TRBV5-1	NA	TRBJ2-1	TGCGCCAGCAGCTGGGTAGCGGGGGGCAATGAGCAGTTCTTC	CASSWVAGGNEQFF
TRBD2	TRBV3-1	NA	TRBJ2-7	TGTGCCAGCAGTAGCGGGAGTTTCGAGCAGTACTTC	CASSSGSFEQYF
TRBD2	TRBV7-9	few	TRBJ2-5	TGTGCCAGCAGCGTGTCGGGGGGAAGTGAGACCCAGTACTTC	CASSVSGGSETQYF
TRBD2	TRBV7-9	few	TRBJ2-4	TGTGCCAGCAGCTTACCGGGGGGCAAAAACATTCAGTACTTC	CASSLPGGKNIQYF
NA	TRBV4-1	few	TRBJ2-2	TGCGCCAGCAGCCTTAGCCCCCAGCGGACCGGGGAGCTGTTTTTT	CASSLSPQRTGELFF
NA	TRBV7-3	medium-sized	TRBJ2-3	TGTGCCAGCAGCTTTGCTACCAGAGATACGCAGTATTTT	CASSFATRDTQYF
NA	TRBV27	NA	TRBJ2-7	TGTGCCAGCAGGTACGGACCGATGCCTACCTACGAGCAGTACTTC	CASRYGPMPTYEQYF
TRBD2	TRBV6-5	few	TRBJ2-3	TGTGCCAGCAGTTACCGAGGACTAGCGGGACGAGGCACAGATACGCAGTATTTT	CASSYRGLAGRGTDTQYF
TRBD2	TRBV12-3/TRBV12-4	NA	TRBJ2-7	TGTGCCAGCAGTCAAGGGATGGGGCTAAGCGGGAGATCCTACGAGCAGTACTTC	CASSQGMGLSGRSYEQYF
TRBD1	TRBV20-1	NA	TRBJ1-5	TGCAGTGCCATTGGGACAGTCCCCAATCAGCCCCAGCATTTT	CSAIGTVPNQPQHF
NA	TRBV13	NA	TRBJ2-7	TGTGCCAGCAGCTTACCCTCTAGCCTCCTACGGGAGGAGCAGTACTTC	CASSLPSSLLREEQYF
NA	TRBV10-3	NA	TRBJ1-1	TGTGCCATTGGAGTCTCTAGTTCGGGCCCGAGGACTGAAGCTTTCTTT	CAIGVSSSGPRTEAFF
NA	TRBV27	few	TRBJ2-5	TGTGCCAGCAGTCCCTCGTGGCAGCTTGGGGAGACCCAGTACTTC	CASSPSWQLGETQYF
NA	TRBV7-9	few	TRBJ1-4	TGTGCCAGCAGCTTGTGGGCAAGATGGCCCGGAAAACTGTTTTTT	CASSLWARWPGKLFF
NA	TRBV20-1	NA	TRBJ2-7	TGCAGTGCCCTGGACATACTCTCCTACGAGCAGTACTTC	CSALDILSYEQYF